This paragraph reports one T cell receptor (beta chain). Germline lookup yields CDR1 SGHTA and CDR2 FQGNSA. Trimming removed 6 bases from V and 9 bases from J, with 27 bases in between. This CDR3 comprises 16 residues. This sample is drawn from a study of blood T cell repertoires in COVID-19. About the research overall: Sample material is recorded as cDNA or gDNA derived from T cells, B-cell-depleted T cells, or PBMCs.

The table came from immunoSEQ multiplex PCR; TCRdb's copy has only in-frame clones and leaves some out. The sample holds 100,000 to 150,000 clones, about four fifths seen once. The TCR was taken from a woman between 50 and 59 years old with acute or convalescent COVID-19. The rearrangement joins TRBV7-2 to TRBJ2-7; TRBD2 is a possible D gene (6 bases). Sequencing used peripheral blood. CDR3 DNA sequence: TGTGCCAGCAGGTACACGGGGGATCCTCTAAGTGAAGTGCAGTACTTC. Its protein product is CASRYTGDPLSEVQYF.